This TCR beta chain was identified in a study of blood T cell repertoires in COVID-19. Study overall: The samples span acute and convalescent COVID-19 from the United States, Italy and Spain. T cells, B-cell-depleted T cells, or PBMCs supplied cDNA or gDNA.

The germline V gene has CDR1 MGHDK and CDR2 SYGVNS. CDR3 length: 18 amino acids. The ends were cut back, 0 bases at V and 4 bases at J, with 22 bases in the middle. Original data processing: Estimated nucleated cell counts came from reference gene primer amplification. Clones were read by immunoSEQ multiplex PCR, and TCRdb kept only the in-frame ones, dropping some. V, J and clone size are taken as reported in that table, and D and trimming were inferred from the DNA itself. The repertoire holds 100,000 or so clones, with nearly 90% as singletons. Source material: peripheral blood. V usage is TRBV25-1 and J usage is TRBJ2-7, with TRBD1 as a possible D gene (6 bases). This TCR derives from a man aged 50 or older with active COVID-19. CDR3 sequence reads: CASSEYFWDILILYEQYF. CDR3 nucleotide sequence: TGTGCCAGCAGTGAATATTTTTGGGACATACTCATACTTTACGAGCAGTACTTC.